The source of this TCR beta chain is a study of blood T cell repertoires in COVID-19. As for the study in general: Sources were T cells, B-cell-depleted T cells, or PBMCs; the material itself was cDNA or gDNA.

Repertoires were generated with immunoSEQ multiplex PCR, while TCRdb's copy carries only in-frame clones and drops some. The sample has about 50,000 clones, approximately 90% seen once. CDR3 length equals 15 residues. V was pared by 6 bases and J by 0 bases, with 14 bases between. The germline gives CDR1 SNHLY, CDR2 FYNNEI. The sample taken for sequencing was peripheral blood. The source of this sequence is a woman older than 75 with acute or convalescent COVID-19. The chain carries TRBV2 and TRBJ1-1; D uncertain. This chain's CDR3 is CASSADEAMNTEAFF. As DNA, the CDR3 is TGTGCCAGCAGCGCAGATGAGGCGATGAACACTGAAGCTTTCTTT.